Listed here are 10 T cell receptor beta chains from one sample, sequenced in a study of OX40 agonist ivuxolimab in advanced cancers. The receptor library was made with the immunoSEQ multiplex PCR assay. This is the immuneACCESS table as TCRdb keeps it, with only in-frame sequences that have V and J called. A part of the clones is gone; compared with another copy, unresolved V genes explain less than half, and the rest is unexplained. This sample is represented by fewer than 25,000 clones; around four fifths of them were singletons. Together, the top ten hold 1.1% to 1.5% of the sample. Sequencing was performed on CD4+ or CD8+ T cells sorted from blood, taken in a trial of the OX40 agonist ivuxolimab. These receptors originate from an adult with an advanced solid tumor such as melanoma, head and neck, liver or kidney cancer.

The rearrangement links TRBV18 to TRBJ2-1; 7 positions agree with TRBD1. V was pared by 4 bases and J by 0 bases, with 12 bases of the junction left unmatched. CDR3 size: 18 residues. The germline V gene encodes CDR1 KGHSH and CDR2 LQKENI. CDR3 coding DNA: TGTGCCAGCTCACGACAGGGTTACGAGGCCGGCTCCTACAATGAGCAGTTCTTC. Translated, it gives CASSRQGYEAGSYNEQFF.

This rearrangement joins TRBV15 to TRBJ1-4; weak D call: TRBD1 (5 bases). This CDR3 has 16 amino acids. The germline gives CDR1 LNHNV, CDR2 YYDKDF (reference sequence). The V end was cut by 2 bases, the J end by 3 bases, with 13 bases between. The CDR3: CATSRPLGVANEKLFF. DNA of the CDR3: TGTGCCACCAGCAGACCCCTAGGGGTTGCTAATGAAAAACTGTTTTTT.

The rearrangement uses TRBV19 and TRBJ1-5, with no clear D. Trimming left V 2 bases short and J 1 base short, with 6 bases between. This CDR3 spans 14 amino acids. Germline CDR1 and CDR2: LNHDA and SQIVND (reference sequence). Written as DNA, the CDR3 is TGTGCCAGTAGTATATATGGGAGCAATCAGCCCCAGCATTTT. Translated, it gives CASSIYGSNQPQHF.

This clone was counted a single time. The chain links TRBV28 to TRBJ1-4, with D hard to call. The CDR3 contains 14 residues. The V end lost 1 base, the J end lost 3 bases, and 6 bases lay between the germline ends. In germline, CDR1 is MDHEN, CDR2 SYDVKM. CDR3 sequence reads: CASSLFGPNEKLFF. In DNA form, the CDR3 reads TGTGCCAGCAGTTTATTCGGGCCTAATGAAAAACTGTTTTTT.

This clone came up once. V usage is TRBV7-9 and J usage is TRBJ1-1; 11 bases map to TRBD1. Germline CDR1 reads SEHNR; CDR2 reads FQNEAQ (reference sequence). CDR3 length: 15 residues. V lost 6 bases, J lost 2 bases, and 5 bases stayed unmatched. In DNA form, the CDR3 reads TGTGCCAGCAGTTGGACAGGGGGCTATAACACTGAAGCTTTCTTT. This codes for CASSWTGGYNTEAFF.

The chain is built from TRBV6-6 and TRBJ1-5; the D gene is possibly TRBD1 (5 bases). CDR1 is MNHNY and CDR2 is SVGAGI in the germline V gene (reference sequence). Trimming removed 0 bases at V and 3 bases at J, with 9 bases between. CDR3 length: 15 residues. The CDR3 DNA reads TGTGCCAGCAGTTACTCCGCCAGGGACAATCAGCCCCAGCATTTT. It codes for CASSYSARDNQPQHF.

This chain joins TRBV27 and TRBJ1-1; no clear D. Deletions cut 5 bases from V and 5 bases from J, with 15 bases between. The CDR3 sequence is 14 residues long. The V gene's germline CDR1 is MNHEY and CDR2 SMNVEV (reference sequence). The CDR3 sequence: CASSPQERRTEAFF. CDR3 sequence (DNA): TGTGCCAGCAGTCCGCAGGAGAGGAGGACTGAAGCTTTCTTT.

In DNA form, the CDR3 reads TGCGCCAGCAGCCACCAGTCGGGGGACCCTGAAGCTTTCTTT. Translating it yields CASSHQSGDPEAFF. The gene calls are TRBV4-3 and TRBJ1-1; D possibly corresponds to TRBD1 (5 bases). The V end was cut by 3 bases, the J end by 6 bases, with 14 bases between. Per germline, CDR1 LGHNA and CDR2 YSLEER. This CDR3 region has 14 residues.

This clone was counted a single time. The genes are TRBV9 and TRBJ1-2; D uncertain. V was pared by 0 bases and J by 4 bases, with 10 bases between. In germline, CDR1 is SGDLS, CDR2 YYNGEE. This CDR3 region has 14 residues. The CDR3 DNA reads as TGTGCCAGCAGCGTAGACCCCGAGGGCTATGGCTACACCTTC. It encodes CASSVDPEGYGYTF.

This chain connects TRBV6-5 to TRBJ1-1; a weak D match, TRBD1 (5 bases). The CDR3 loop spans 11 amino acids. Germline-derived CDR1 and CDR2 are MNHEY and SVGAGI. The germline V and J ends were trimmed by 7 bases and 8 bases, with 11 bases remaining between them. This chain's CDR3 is CASTRGGEAFF. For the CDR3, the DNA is TGTGCCAGCACAAGGGGAGGGGAAGCTTTCTTT.